Following are 20 T cell receptor beta chains from one sample sequenced in a study of control samples from healthy donors and cancer patients. Sequenced by immunoSEQ multiplex PCR; TCRdb stores in-frame clones only, minus some. The repertoire consists of 60,000 to 100,000 clones, with approximately 91% occurring once and the leading ten covering roughly 7%. The sequenced material came from blood. All receptors come from a man aged 50 or older in good health.

V usage is TRBV10-1 and J usage is TRBJ2-7; TRBD1 aligns across 7 bases. V dropped 8 bases and J dropped 2; count of bases not matched to a gene: 6. Germline-derived CDR1 and CDR2 are WNHNN and SYGVQD (reference sequence). This CDR3 has 13 amino acids. CDR3 sequence: CASPYRGPYEQYF. DNA for the CDR3: TGCGCCAGCCCCTACAGGGGACCCTACGAGCAGTACTTC.

This clone was detected only once. At one boundary the junction diverges from the germline segment, which might be a read error. The rearrangement joins TRBV25-1 to TRBJ1-6; D perhaps matches TRBD1 (5 bases). CDR1 is MGHDK and CDR2 is SYGVNS in the germline V gene. The CDR3 is 14 amino acids. As DNA, the CDR3 is TGTGCCAGCAGTGAACAGGGATATAGTTCACCCCTCCACTTT. It yields the protein CASSEQGYSSPLHF.

This chain links TRBV27 with TRBJ1-2; 9 positions match TRBD1. The CDR3 spans 17 residues. The germline CDR1 and CDR2 sequences are MNHEY and SMNVEV (reference sequence). Unmatched junction bases numbered 6, after V lost 0 bases and J lost 1 base. The CDR3 loop reads CASSLSGQGLINYGYTF. CDR3 nucleotides: TGTGCCAGCAGTTTATCGGGACAGGGTCTGATTAACTATGGCTACACCTTC.

The rearrangement uses TRBV30 and TRBJ1-2; a possible D gene is TRBD1 (5 bases). From germline, CDR1 is GTSNPN and CDR2 SVGIG (reference sequence). The CDR3 totals 14 residues. The germline V and J ends were trimmed by 4 bases and 2 bases, with 14 bases remaining between them. This CDR3 reads CAWTRDRRNYGYTF. CDR3 nucleotide sequence: TGTGCCTGGACTCGGGACCGCCGAAACTATGGCTACACCTTC.

V and J are TRBV2 and TRBJ1-3; no firm D call. Looked up from germline, CDR1 is SNHLY and CDR2 is FYNNEI. The germline V and J ends were trimmed by 4 bases and 4 bases, with 5 bases remaining between them. The CDR3 extends over 12 amino acids. CDR3 amino acids: CASSVQGNTIYF. CDR3 coding DNA: TGTGCCAGCAGTGTTCAGGGAAACACCATATATTTT.

The V gene is TRBV6-6, the J gene TRBJ1-2; D gene uncertain. The CDR3 extends over 12 amino acids. Trimming shortened V by 7 bases and J by 8 bases, and 14 bases separated the two germline ends. CDR1 and CDR2 from the germline V gene are MNHNY and SVGAGI (reference sequence). CDR3 DNA sequence: TGTGCCAGCACCGTTACGTCGGGCGGCTACACCTTC. Its protein is CASTVTSGGYTF.

V is TRBV11-2 and J is TRBJ2-7; 7 bases fit TRBD2. The CDR3 runs 13 residues. Germline assignment: CDR1 SGHAT and CDR2 FQNNGV. With 1 base clipped from V and 5 bases from J, the junction kept 2 bases outside the gene matches. Here the CDR3 reads CASSLAGGNEQYF. The CDR3 nucleotides are TGTGCCAGCAGCTTAGCGGGAGGAAACGAGCAGTACTTC.

The J gene is TRBJ1-1, the V gene TRBV5-1; TRBD1 matches at 8 bases. V shed 4 bases, J shed 0 bases, and the junction held 2 bases outside the gene matches. There are 14 residues in the CDR3. Germline CDR1 and CDR2: SGHRS and YFSETQ. The DNA for the CDR3 is TGCGCCAGCAGCGGGGACAGGCTGAACACTGAAGCTTTCTTT. It translates to CASSGDRLNTEAFF.

The chain employs TRBV12-3 or TRBV12-4 and TRBJ2-2; D is ambiguous. V lost 6 bases and J lost 5, with 10 bases in between. The CDR3 sequence is 13 residues long. This CDR3 is CASRRYGTGELFF. Written as DNA, the CDR3 is TGTGCCAGCAGACGCTATGGGACCGGGGAGCTGTTTTTT.

The chain is built from TRBV30 and TRBJ2-7; 7 bases match TRBD1. Germline V gene sequence: CDR1 GTSNPN, CDR2 SVGIG (reference sequence). The V segment lost 8 bases and the J segment 7 bases; nucleotides outside the gene matches: 20. The CDR3 loop spans 15 amino acids. CDR3 DNA: TGTGCCGGAGTATCCGGGACAGCCAGCTTTGGGGAGCAGTACTTC. Residues: CAGVSGTASFGEQYF. The full variable domain, its missing parts supplied by reference TRBV30 and TRBJ2-7, is SQTIHQWPATLVQPVGSPLSLECTVEGTSNPNLYWYRQAAGRGLQLLFYSVGIGQISSEVPQNLSASRPQDRQFILSSKKLLLSDSGFYLCAGVSGTASFGEQYFGPGTRLTVT.

The chain joins TRBV6-5 to TRBJ1-5, with unresolved D. Deletions cut 8 bases from V and 3 bases from J, with 11 bases between. The CDR3 is 13 residues long. Germline V gene lookup returns CDR1 MNHEY and CDR2 SVGAGI. The CDR3 nucleotides are TGTGCCAGCGTGGGAGGGTACAATCAGCCCCAGCATTTT. It translates to CASVGGYNQPQHF.

The chain recombines TRBV19 with TRBJ2-1; 8 bases are shared with TRBD2. Looked up from germline, CDR1 is LNHDA and CDR2 is SQIVND (reference sequence). Germline trimming cut 8 bases from V and 4 bases from J; bases unmatched to any gene: 7. The CDR3 is 14 amino acids. DNA for the CDR3: TGTGCCAGTTCCGCGGGGGGATATTACAATGAGCAGTTCTTC. It is translated as CASSAGGYYNEQFF.

The chain employs TRBV5-1 and TRBJ1-1, with TRBD1 as a possible D gene (5 bases). Germline CDR1 and CDR2: SGHRS and YFSETQ. CDR3 length: 14 amino acids. Deletions cut 0 bases from V and 1 base from J, with 7 bases between. The CDR3 spells CASSLGGRNTEAFF. CDR3 bases: TGCGCCAGCAGCTTGGGGGGCAGGAACACTGAAGCTTTCTTT.

The rearrangement uses TRBV2 and TRBJ2-7; D may be TRBD2 (6 bases). The ends were cut back, 4 bases at V and 4 bases at J, with 17 bases in the middle. The CDR3 contains 15 residues. Germline loops: CDR1 SNHLY, CDR2 FYNNEI. CDR3 amino acids: CASSGLRRGRYEQYF. CDR3 nucleotide sequence: TGTGCCAGCAGTGGCCTCCGGAGGGGCAGGTACGAGCAGTACTTC.

The chain employs TRBV27 and TRBJ2-3, with TRBD2 matching over 7 bases. Per germline, CDR1 MNHEY and CDR2 SMNVEV (reference sequence). The J segment lost 2 bases and the V segment lost 0 bases, leaving 8 bases of the junction unmatched. The CDR3 has 17 residues. This CDR3 is CASSLSPMRGFTDTQYF. CDR3 bases: TGTGCCAGCAGTTTATCTCCTATGCGGGGGTTCACAGATACGCAGTATTTT.

The genes are TRBV19 and TRBJ2-2; possibly TRBD1 or TRBD2 for D (5 bases each). In germline, CDR1 is LNHDA, CDR2 SQIVND (reference sequence). V dropped 7 bases and J dropped 4 bases, with 13 bases sitting between them. The CDR3 covers 14 residues. This chain's CDR3 is CASTGSQGTGELFF. CDR3 coding DNA: TGTGCCAGTACGGGGAGTCAGGGCACCGGGGAGCTGTTTTTT. Supplemented by reference TRBV19 and TRBJ2-2, the full variable domain reads DGGITQSPKYLFRKEGQNVTLSCEQNLNHDAMYWYRQDPGQGLRLIYYSQIVNDFQKGDIAEGYSVSREKKESFPLTVTSAQKNPTAFYLCASTGSQGTGELFFGEGSRLTVL.

The J gene is TRBJ1-2, the V gene TRBV27; D perhaps matches TRBD1 (6 bases). There are 16 residues in the CDR3. V gave up 2 bases and J gave up 4 bases, with 17 bases separating them. Germline V lookup: CDR1 MNHEY, CDR2 SMNVEV (reference sequence). CDR3 DNA sequence: TGTGCCAGCAGTTTAGGTTGGACAGTAGGACCCTATGGCTACACCTTC. It encodes CASSLGWTVGPYGYTF.

The chain uses TRBV6-2 or TRBV6-3 and TRBJ2-7, with TRBD1 as a possible D gene (6 bases). The CDR3 runs to 14 residues. Germline lookup yields CDR1 MNHEY and CDR2 SVGEGT. The V and J ends lost 6 bases and 2 bases respectively, with 14 bases between them. The CDR3 is CASSPNGQPYEQYF. CDR3 nucleotide sequence: TGTGCCAGCAGCCCTAATGGACAGCCCTACGAGCAGTACTTC.

This chain uses TRBV5-8 with TRBJ1-2; 8 bases are a match to TRBD1. This CDR3 has 14 amino acids. Germline loops: CDR1 SGHTS, CDR2 YDEGEE. V shed 4 bases and J 8 bases; nucleotides not matched to a gene: 10. CDR3 in DNA: TGTGCCAGCAGCCCTATCAGGACAGGGAGCGGCTACACCTTC. Its protein product is CASSPIRTGSGYTF.

CDR3 protein: CASSYWQGSPLHF. The CDR3 DNA follows: TGTGCCAGCAGTTACTGGCAGGGTTCACCCCTCCACTTT. The V call is TRBV6-5, the J call TRBJ1-6; TRBD1 is a possible D gene (5 bases). Germline V CDR1 and CDR2: MNHEY, SVGAGI. The CDR3 has 13 amino acids. Deletions cut 1 base from V and 9 bases from J, with 7 bases between.